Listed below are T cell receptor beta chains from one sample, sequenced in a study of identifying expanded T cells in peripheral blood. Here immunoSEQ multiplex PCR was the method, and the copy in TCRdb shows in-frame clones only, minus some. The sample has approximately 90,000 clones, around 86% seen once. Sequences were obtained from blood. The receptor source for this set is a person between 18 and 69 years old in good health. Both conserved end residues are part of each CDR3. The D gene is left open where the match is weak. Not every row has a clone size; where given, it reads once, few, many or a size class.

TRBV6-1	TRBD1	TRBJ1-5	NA	CASRDRDRGNQPQHF	TGTGCCAGCAGGGACCGGGACAGGGGCAATCAGCCCCAGCATTTT
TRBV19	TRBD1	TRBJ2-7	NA	CASSRDRGYEQYF	TGTGCCAGTAGCAGGGACAGGGGCTACGAGCAGTACTTC
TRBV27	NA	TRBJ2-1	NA	CASGRPVGFF	TGTGCCAGCGGGAGACCGGTGGGGTTCTTC
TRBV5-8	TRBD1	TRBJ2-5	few	CASSFGQGWETQYF	TGTGCCAGCAGCTTCGGACAGGGATGGGAGACCCAGTACTTC
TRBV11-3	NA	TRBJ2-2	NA	CASSLEVLGAAAKNTGELFF	TGTGCCAGCAGCTTAGAAGTGCTTGGGGCGGCGGCAAAGAACACCGGGGAGCTGTTTTTT
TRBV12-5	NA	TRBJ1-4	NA	CASGLVTGGANEKLFF	TGTGCTAGTGGTTTGGTTACGGGAGGGGCGAATGAAAAACTGTTTTTT
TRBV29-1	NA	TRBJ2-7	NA	CSASISSYEQYF	TGCAGCGCGAGTATATCCTCCTACGAGCAGTACTTC
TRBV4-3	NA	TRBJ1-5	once	CASSQGLTSNQPQHF	TGCGCCAGCAGCCAAGGTCTTACGAGCAATCAGCCCCAGCATTTT
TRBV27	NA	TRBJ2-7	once	CASSLASGASEQYF	TGTGCCAGCAGTTTGGCCTCCGGAGCGTCCGAGCAGTACTTC
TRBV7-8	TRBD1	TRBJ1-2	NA	CASSSRTGDGYTF	TGTGCCAGCAGCTCCCGGACAGGGGATGGCTACACCTTC
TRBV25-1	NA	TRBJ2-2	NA	CASRDISHTGELFF	TGTGCCAGCAGGGACATCTCCCACACCGGGGAGCTGTTTTTT
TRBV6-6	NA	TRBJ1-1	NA	CASSLRGGGTEAFF	TGTGCCAGCAGCCTTAGGGGCGGGGGAACTGAAGCTTTCTTT
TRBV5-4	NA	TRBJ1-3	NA	CASSWTGGRKGTIYF	TGTGCCAGCAGCTGGACGGGCGGCCGTAAGGGCACCATATATTTT
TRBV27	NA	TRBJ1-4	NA	CASSYDGDSAGNEKLFF	TGTGCCAGCAGTTATGACGGGGATTCAGCGGGTAATGAAAAACTGTTTTTT
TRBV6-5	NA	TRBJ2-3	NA	CASVGGITQYF	TGTGCCAGCGTAGGAGGAATTACGCAGTATTTT
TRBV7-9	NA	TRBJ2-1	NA	CASSFSEQFF	TGTGCCAGCAGCTTTTCGGAGCAGTTCTTC
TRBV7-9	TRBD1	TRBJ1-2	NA	CASSPADRGSYGYTF	TGTGCCAGCAGCCCCGCCGACAGGGGATCCTATGGCTACACCTTC
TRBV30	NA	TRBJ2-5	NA	CAWSVQAQETQYF	TGTGCCTGGAGTGTACAGGCACAAGAGACCCAGTACTTC
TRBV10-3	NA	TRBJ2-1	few	CAISVLGKGTEQFF	TGTGCCATCAGTGTATTGGGTAAGGGGACTGAGCAGTTCTTC
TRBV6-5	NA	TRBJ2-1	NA	CASSYLGPKFGEQFF	TGTGCCAGCAGTTACTTGGGACCCAAATTTGGTGAGCAGTTCTTC
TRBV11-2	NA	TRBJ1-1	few	CASSFGSSSRDTEAFF	TGTGCCAGCAGCTTCGGGAGCTCCAGCAGGGACACTGAAGCTTTCTTT
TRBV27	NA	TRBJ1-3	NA	CAGHTRPGPGNTIYF	TGTGCCGGCCACACCAGACCGGGACCTGGAAACACCATATATTTT
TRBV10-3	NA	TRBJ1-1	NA	CAISERVSEAFF	TGTGCCATCAGTGAGAGGGTTTCTGAAGCTTTCTTT
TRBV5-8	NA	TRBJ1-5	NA	CASSLGQVGFGPQHF	TGTGCCAGCAGCTTGGGACAGGTCGGGTTCGGGCCCCAGCATTTT
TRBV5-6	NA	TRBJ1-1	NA	CASSLGHVEAFF	TGTGCCAGCAGCTTGGGACACGTAGAAGCTTTCTTT
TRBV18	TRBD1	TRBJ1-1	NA	CASSPLDRVYTEAFF	TGTGCCAGCTCACCACTAGACAGGGTCTACACTGAAGCTTTCTTT
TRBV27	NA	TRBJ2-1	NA	CASSSYRKLSYNEQFF	TGTGCCAGCAGTTCCTACAGGAAGCTTTCCTACAATGAGCAGTTCTTC